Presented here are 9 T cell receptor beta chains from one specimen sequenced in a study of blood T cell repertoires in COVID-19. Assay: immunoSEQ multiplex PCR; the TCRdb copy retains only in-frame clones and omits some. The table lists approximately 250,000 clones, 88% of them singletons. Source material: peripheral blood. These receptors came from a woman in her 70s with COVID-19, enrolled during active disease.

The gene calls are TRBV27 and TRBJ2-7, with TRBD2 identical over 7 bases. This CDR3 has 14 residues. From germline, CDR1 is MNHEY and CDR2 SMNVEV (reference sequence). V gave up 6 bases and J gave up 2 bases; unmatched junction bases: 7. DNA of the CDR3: TGTGCCAGCAGACGACTAGCCGGACCCTACGAGCAGTACTTC. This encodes CASRRLAGPYEQYF.

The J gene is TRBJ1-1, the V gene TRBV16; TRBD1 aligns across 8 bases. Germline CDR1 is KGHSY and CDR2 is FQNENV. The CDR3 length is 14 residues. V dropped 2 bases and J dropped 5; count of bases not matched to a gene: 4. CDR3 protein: CASSQQTGATEAFF. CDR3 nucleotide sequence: TGTGCCAGCAGCCAACAGACAGGGGCGACTGAAGCTTTCTTT.

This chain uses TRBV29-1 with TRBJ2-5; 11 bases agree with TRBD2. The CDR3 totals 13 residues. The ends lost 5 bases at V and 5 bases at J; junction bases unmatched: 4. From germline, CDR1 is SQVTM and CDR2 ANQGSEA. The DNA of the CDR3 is TGCAGCGTTATAGCGGGAGGGCCGGAGACCCAGTACTTC. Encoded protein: CSVIAGGPETQYF. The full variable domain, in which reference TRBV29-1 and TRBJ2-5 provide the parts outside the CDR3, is SAVISQKPSRDICQRGTSLTIQCQVDSQVTMMFWYRQQPGQSLTLIATANQGSEATYESGFVIDKFPISRPNLTFSTLTVSNMSPEDSSIYLCSVIAGGPETQYFGPGTRLLVL.

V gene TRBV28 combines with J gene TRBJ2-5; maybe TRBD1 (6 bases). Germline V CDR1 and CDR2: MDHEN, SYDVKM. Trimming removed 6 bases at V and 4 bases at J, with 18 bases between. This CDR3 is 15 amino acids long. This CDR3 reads CASSTPLDRIETQYF. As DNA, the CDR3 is TGTGCCAGCAGCACACCCCTGGACAGAATAGAGACCCAGTACTTC.

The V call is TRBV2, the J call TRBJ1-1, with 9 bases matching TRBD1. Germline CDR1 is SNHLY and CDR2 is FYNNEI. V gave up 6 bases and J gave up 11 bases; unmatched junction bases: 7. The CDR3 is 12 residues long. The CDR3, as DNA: TGTGCCAGCAGCCAGACAGGGGGAGGGGCTTTCTTT. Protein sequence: CASSQTGGGAFF.

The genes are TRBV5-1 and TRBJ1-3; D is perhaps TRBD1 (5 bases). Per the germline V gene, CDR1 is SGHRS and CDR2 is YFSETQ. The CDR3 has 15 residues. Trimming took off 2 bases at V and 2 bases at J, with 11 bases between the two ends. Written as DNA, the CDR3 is TGCGCCAGCAGCTTCCAGGGAAAGCCTGGAAACACCATATATTTT. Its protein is CASSFQGKPGNTIYF.

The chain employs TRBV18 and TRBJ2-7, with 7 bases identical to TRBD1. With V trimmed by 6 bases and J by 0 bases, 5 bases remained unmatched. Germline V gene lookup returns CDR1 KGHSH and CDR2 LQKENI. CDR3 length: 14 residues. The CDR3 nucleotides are TGTGCCAGCTCGGGGACAGCGAACTCCTACGAGCAGTACTTC. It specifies CASSGTANSYEQYF. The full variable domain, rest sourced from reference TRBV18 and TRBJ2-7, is NAGVMQNPRHLVRRRGQEARLRCSPMKGHSHVYWYRQLPEEGLKFMVYLQKENIIDESGMPKERFSAEFPKEGPSILRIQQVVRGDSAAYFCASSGTANSYEQYFGPGTRLTVT.

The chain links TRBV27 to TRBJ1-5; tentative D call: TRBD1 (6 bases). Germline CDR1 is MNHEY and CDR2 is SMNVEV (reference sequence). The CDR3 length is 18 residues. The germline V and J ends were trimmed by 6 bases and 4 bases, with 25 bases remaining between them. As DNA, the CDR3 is TGTGCCAGCAGCTTTATAGGCCGTACAGGGAAGATAAATCAGCCCCAGCATTTT. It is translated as CASSFIGRTGKINQPQHF.

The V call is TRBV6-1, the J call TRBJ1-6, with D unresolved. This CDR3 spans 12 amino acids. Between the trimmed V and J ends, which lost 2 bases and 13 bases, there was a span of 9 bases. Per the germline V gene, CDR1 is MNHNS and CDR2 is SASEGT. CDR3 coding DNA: TGTGCCAGCAGTGAAACTGTCGGGCCCCTCCACTTT. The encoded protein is CASSETVGPLHF.